These 18 T cell receptor beta chains were sequenced from one sample in a study of blood T cell repertoires in COVID-19 (TCRdb year 2020). The method behind the library was the immunoSEQ multiplex PCR assay. Drawn from immuneACCESS, this table holds only the in-frame rearrangements with V and J called that TCRdb kept. Clones are partly lost; checked studies trace under half to an unresolved V gene and leave the rest unexplained. The sample records about 350,000 clones, more than 85% of which are singletons. Of the sample, about 2.7% falls within the top ten clones. Sequencing input: PBMCs or T cells enriched from blood (not recorded which). The origin of the receptors is a woman aged 25 to 39 who had recovered from COVID-19.

This chain links TRBV19 with TRBJ2-7, with TRBD1 identical over 10 bases. V trimming: 3 bases; J trimming: 6 bases; junction bases outside the gene matches: 8. This CDR3 has 15 residues. Germline-derived CDR1 and CDR2 are LNHDA and SQIVND (reference sequence). This CDR3 reads CASSIGTGEILEQYF. Written as DNA, the CDR3 is TGTGCCAGTAGTATCGGGACAGGGGAAATACTCGAGCAGTACTTC.

Turning to this clone: At one end, the junction sequence differs from germline, possibly due to a read error. V and J are TRBV7-7 and TRBJ2-1, with TRBD2 identical over 15 bases. Per germline, CDR1 SSHAT and CDR2 FNYEAQ (reference sequence). There are 15 residues in the CDR3. The CDR3: CASSMGLAGGNEQFF. For the CDR3, the DNA is TGTGCTAGCAGCATGGGACTAGCGGGAGGTAATGAGCAGTTCTTC.

The chain recombines TRBV6-5 with TRBJ2-1; possible D gene TRBD1, 5 bases. Trimming pared 4 bases from V and 8 bases from J, leaving 12 bases between. Germline CDR1 and CDR2: MNHEY and SVGAGI. The CDR3 totals 13 residues. CDR3 in DNA: TGTGCCAGCAGTTCGGACATCGCTGATGAGCAGTTCTTC. Residues: CASSSDIADEQFF.

There are a few counts of this clone. This chain joins TRBV20-1 and TRBJ1-2; no firm D call. Trimming cost V 3 bases and J 0 bases, with 5 bases left between them. CDR3 size: 12 residues. Germline V CDR1 and CDR2: DFQATT, SNEGSKA (reference sequence). The CDR3 protein is CSASTANYGYTF. In DNA, the CDR3 is TGCAGTGCTAGTACAGCTAACTATGGCTACACCTTC.

The gene calls are TRBV10-3 and TRBJ1-1; D may be TRBD1 (5 bases). This CDR3 has 13 amino acids. V dropped 10 bases and J dropped 6 bases, with 18 bases sitting between them. Per germline, CDR1 ENHRY and CDR2 SYGVKD. The CDR3 protein is CATGEGSRSEAFF. CDR3 nucleotide sequence: TGTGCCACCGGGGAGGGGTCCAGGTCTGAAGCTTTCTTT.

CDR3 coding DNA: TGTGCCAGCACGGGCCAGGGGGTTCGTATCACAGATACGCAGTATTTT. It specifies CASTGQGVRITDTQYF. The chain carries TRBV28 and TRBJ2-3, with 7 nucleotides matching TRBD1. Germline CDR1 MDHEN, CDR2 SYDVKM. The length of the CDR3 is 16 residues. J was trimmed by 2 bases and V by 7 bases; bases with no gene match: 12.

This chain joins TRBV5-1 and TRBJ2-5, with D perhaps matching TRBD2 (5 bases). Germline V gene sequence: CDR1 SGHRS, CDR2 YFSETQ. The CDR3 runs 13 residues. The V and J ends lost 5 bases and 5 bases respectively, with 13 bases between them. The CDR3 sequence: CASRDTAGETQYF. DNA for the CDR3: TGCGCCAGCAGAGACACGGCGGGTGAGACCCAGTACTTC. Looking up the rest from reference TRBV5-1 and TRBJ2-5 gives the full variable domain: KAGVTQTPRYLIKTRGQQVTLSCSPISGHRSVSWYQQTPGQGLQFLFEYFSETQRNKGNFPGRFSGRQFSNSRSEMNVSTLELGDSALYLCASRDTAGETQYFGPGTRLLVL.

The rearrangement uses TRBV3-1 (or the pseudogene TRBV3-2) and TRBJ2-2; 8 bases match TRBD1. Germline CDR1 is LGHDT and CDR2 is YNNKEL (reference sequence). Trimming at V came to 6 bases and at J to 2 bases, leaving 8 bases not matched to a gene. The CDR3 is 16 amino acids. The chain's CDR3 is CASSQTGQVNTGELFF. The CDR3 DNA sequence: TGTGCCAGCAGTCAGACGGGACAGGTTAACACCGGGGAGCTGTTTTTT.

The rearrangement joins TRBV30 to TRBJ1-2; TRBD1 agrees at 9 bases. Trimming at V came to 8 bases and at J to 1 base, leaving 17 bases not matched to a gene. This CDR3 has 17 residues. The V gene's germline CDR1 is GTSNPN and CDR2 SVGIG (reference sequence). As DNA, the CDR3 is TGTGCCGGAAACGGGCTCGGACAGGGGCTACATAACTATGGCTACACCTTC. Its translation: CAGNGLGQGLHNYGYTF. Based on the CDR3 plus reference TRBV30 and TRBJ1-2, the full variable domain is SQTIHQWPATLVQPVGSPLSLECTVEGTSNPNLYWYRQAAGRGLQLLFYSVGIGQISSEVPQNLSASRPQDRQFILSSKKLLLSDSGFYLCAGNGLGQGLHNYGYTFGSGTRLTVV.

The chain carries TRBV11-2 and TRBJ2-5; 7 nucleotides line up with TRBD2. V shed 4 bases and J 5 bases; nucleotides not matched to a gene: 13. The germline gives CDR1 SGHAT, CDR2 FQNNGV. The CDR3 is 16 amino acids. CDR3 DNA sequence: TGTGCCAGCAGCTCTTATTGGGAGGGGTCAGAGGAGACCCAGTACTTC. Translating it yields CASSSYWEGSEETQYF.

The chain couples TRBV5-1 to TRBJ1-3; 7 bases are shared with TRBD1. The ends lost 4 bases at V and 1 base at J; junction bases unmatched: 8. The CDR3 is 16 amino acids. CDR1 SGHRS and CDR2 YFSETQ come from the germline V gene. The CDR3 DNA reads as TGCGCCAGCAGCACGGACAGGTGGTCGTCTGGAAACACCATATATTTT. Protein product: CASSTDRWSSGNTIYF.

The V gene is TRBV5-6, the J gene TRBJ1-2; D gene uncertain. Germline lookup yields CDR1 SGHDT and CDR2 YYEEEE. Trimming took off 0 bases at V and 3 bases at J, with 6 bases between the two ends. This CDR3 contains 13 residues. The CDR3 region is CASSLVSDYGYTF. The CDR3 region has the DNA TGTGCCAGCAGCTTGGTGTCAGACTATGGCTACACCTTC.

V is TRBV5-4 and J is TRBJ2-1, with 12 bases matching TRBD2. The germline V gene has CDR1 SGHNT and CDR2 YYREEE (reference sequence). The junction had 6 bases not matched to a gene; V was cut back by 4 bases and J by 4 bases. This CDR3 comprises 16 residues. The CDR3 DNA reads TGTGCCAGCAGCCCAAAGGGACTAGCGGGTTACAATGAGCAGTTCTTC. Encoded protein: CASSPKGLAGYNEQFF.

V is TRBV12-3 or TRBV12-4 and J is TRBJ2-7; a possible D gene is TRBD1 (7 bases). Trimming pared 7 bases from V and 5 bases from J, leaving 15 bases between. The CDR3 covers 13 residues. CDR3 bases: TGTGCCAGCACAGGGGGTAGGAGGGACGAGCAGTACTTC. This encodes CASTGGRRDEQYF.

The CDR3 loop reads CASSVGGTSVTGELFF. The CDR3 region has the DNA TGTGCCAGCAGCGTAGGGGGGACTAGCGTCACCGGGGAGCTGTTTTTT. This chain joins TRBV9 and TRBJ2-2; 10 positions match TRBD2. The V gene's germline CDR1 is SGDLS and CDR2 YYNGEE. CDR3 length equals 16 residues. V was pared by 0 bases and J by 4 bases, with 3 bases of the junction left unmatched.

This clone was picked up a small number of times. This chain joins TRBV2 and TRBJ1-6; 7 bases agree with TRBD1. The CDR3 runs 15 residues. CDR1 and CDR2 from the germline V gene are SNHLY and FYNNEI. After removal of 5 bases from V and 6 bases from J, the junction contained 7 bases not matched to a gene. In DNA form, the CDR3 reads TGTGCCAGCAGTCTCGACAGGGCGACTAATTCACCCCTCCACTTT. This sequence encodes CASSLDRATNSPLHF. Full variable domain (remainder filled in from reference TRBV2 and TRBJ1-6): EPEVTQTPSHQVTQMGQEVILRCVPISNHLYFYWYRQILGQKVEFLVSFYNNEISEKSEIFDDQFSVERPDGSNFTLKIRSTKLEDSAMYFCASSLDRATNSPLHFGNGTRLTVT.

The V gene is TRBV11-3, the J gene TRBJ1-1; D is ambiguous. V was cut by 5 bases and J by 1 base, with 8 bases left in between. Per germline, CDR1 SGHNT and CDR2 YENEEA. The CDR3 consists of 13 residues. The CDR3 loop reads CASSPDKNTEAFF. DNA of the CDR3: TGTGCCAGCAGCCCCGACAAGAACACTGAAGCTTTCTTT.

The J gene is TRBJ1-5, the V gene TRBV19, with 8 nucleotides matching TRBD1. The CDR3 has 14 residues. V lost 5 bases to trimming and J lost 5 bases; unmatched junction nucleotides: 5. Germline CDR1 and CDR2: LNHDA and SQIVND (reference sequence). The CDR3 loop is CASSSRQGYQPQHF. CDR3 coding DNA: TGTGCCAGTAGTTCCCGACAGGGGTATCAGCCCCAGCATTTT. Combining the CDR3 with reference TRBV19 and TRBJ1-5 gives the whole variable domain DGGITQSPKYLFRKEGQNVTLSCEQNLNHDAMYWYRQDPGQGLRLIYYSQIVNDFQKGDIAEGYSVSREKKESFPLTVTSAQKNPTAFYLCASSSRQGYQPQHFGDGTRLSIL.